Shown below are 10 T cell receptor beta chains from a single sample sequenced in a study of blood T cell repertoires in COVID-19. Profiled with immunoSEQ multiplex PCR; TCRdb holds only in-frame clones, not every one. The sample consists of around 300,000 clones, over 75% of them appearing once. Sequenced material: peripheral blood. The source is a human donor in a cohort sampled during active COVID-19.

The rearrangement joins TRBV12-3 or TRBV12-4 to TRBJ1-5; D unresolved. V lost 2 bases to trimming and J lost 7 bases, with 9 bases between them. The CDR3 is 13 amino acids. The CDR3 bases are TGTGCCAGCAGTTTATCGGGGTTACAGCCCCAGCATTTT. It yields the protein CASSLSGLQPQHF.

J is TRBJ1-2 and V is TRBV6-5, with 7 bases lining up with TRBD1. The V segment lost 6 bases and the J segment 4 bases; nucleotides outside the gene matches: 5. The CDR3 contains 13 residues. CDR1 and CDR2 from the germline V gene are MNHEY and SVGAGI. The CDR3 sequence: CASRPGQSYGYTF. The CDR3 DNA sequence: TGTGCCAGCAGACCGGGACAGTCCTATGGCTACACCTTC.

V and J are TRBV6-6 and TRBJ1-6, with D maybe TRBD1 (6 bases). The ends were cut back, 6 bases at V and 7 bases at J, with 19 bases in the middle. CDR1 and CDR2 from the germline V gene are MNHNY and SVGAGI (reference sequence). There are 16 residues in the CDR3. CDR3 sequence reads: CASSRTGQSENSPLHF. The CDR3, as DNA: TGTGCCAGCAGCCGAACTGGACAGTCCGAGAATTCACCCCTCCACTTT.

This clone appeared a few times. The rearrangement joins TRBV7-9 to TRBJ2-2; 8 bases are shared with TRBD1. Unmatched junction bases numbered 3, after V lost 1 base and J lost 2 bases. The CDR3 spans 16 residues. CDR1 is SEHNR and CDR2 is FQNEAQ in the germline V gene (reference sequence). The CDR3 coding sequence is TGTGCCAGCAGCTTAGGGACAGGGTCCAACACCGGGGAGCTGTTTTTT. Its protein product is CASSLGTGSNTGELFF.

The sample holds a few counts of this clone. The chain links TRBV3-1 (or the pseudogene TRBV3-2) to TRBJ1-1, with 9 positions matching TRBD1. V dropped 5 bases and J dropped 8; count of bases not matched to a gene: 12. Germline CDR1 and CDR2: LGHDT and YNNKEL (reference sequence). This CDR3 has 15 amino acids. The CDR3 bases are TGTGCCAGCAGCTACAGGGGGCTTGGGCCGGGGGAAGCTTTCTTT. Amino acid sequence: CASSYRGLGPGEAFF.

Worth noting for this clone: In the same sample, other DNA sequences code for this CDR3. The chain combines TRBV12-3 or TRBV12-4 with TRBJ1-1; 7 nucleotides line up with TRBD1. This CDR3 is built from 13 residues. The V and J ends lost 5 bases and 3 bases, in that order; junction bases with no gene match: 3. The CDR3 here is CASSRQGDTEAFF. The CDR3 nucleotides read TGTGCCAGCAGTAGACAGGGCGACACTGAAGCTTTCTTT.

The V gene is TRBV18, the J gene TRBJ1-1, with 8 positions matching TRBD1. This CDR3 comprises 15 residues. V trimming: 2 bases; J trimming: 4 bases; junction bases outside the gene matches: 6. Germline-derived CDR1 and CDR2 are KGHSH and LQKENI. The CDR3 loop is CASSPGTGIVTEAFF. The CDR3 DNA reads as TGTGCCAGCTCACCAGGGACAGGTATCGTCACTGAAGCTTTCTTT.

V and J are TRBV3-1 (or the pseudogene TRBV3-2) and TRBJ2-1; 13 bases are a match to TRBD2. Germline CDR1 and CDR2: LGHDT and YNNKEL (reference sequence). CDR3 length equals 17 residues. The junction had 11 bases not matched to a gene; V was cut back by 5 bases and J by 7 bases. CDR3 in amino acids: CASSTLLAGGPGNEQFF. DNA of the CDR3: TGTGCCAGCAGCACGCTACTAGCGGGAGGGCCGGGAAATGAGCAGTTCTTC.

This sequence joins TRBV7-9 and TRBJ1-5; D ambiguous. Trimming removed 5 bases at V and 6 bases at J, with 23 bases between. Germline V gene lookup returns CDR1 SEHNR and CDR2 FQNEAQ (reference sequence). The CDR3 is 17 residues long. As DNA, the CDR3 is TGTGCCAGCAGCCCTTTGACTTTCTCCTTAGGGAGTCAGCCCCAGCATTTT. This translates into CASSPLTFSLGSQPQHF.

The chain couples TRBV10-3 to TRBJ2-1; a weak D match, TRBD2 (7 bases). Per germline, CDR1 ENHRY and CDR2 SYGVKD. The V end lost 4 bases, the J end lost 9 bases, and 16 bases lay between the germline ends. CDR3 length equals 14 residues. CDR3 nucleotides: TGTGCCATCAGTGGGGAAGCGGGGACACGTGAGCAGTTCTTC. The encoded protein is CAISGEAGTREQFF.